One and the same sample provided the 18 T cell receptor beta chains below, sequenced in a study of shared clonotypes between healthy human individuals. Assay used: immunoSEQ multiplex PCR; TCRdb lists only in-frame clones, some missing. This table has fewer than 1 million clones, 95% to 97% appearing once. Naive CD8 cells comprised CD45RO-negative, CCR7-positively selected cells, excluding terminally differentiated effector memory CD45RA+ cells. Sequencing used naive CD8+ T cells sorted from blood. The receptors originated from a man aged 25-40 years in good health.

The rearrangement uses TRBV19 and TRBJ2-1, with D hard to call. The V and J ends lost 7 bases and 2 bases respectively, with 12 bases between them. The germline V gene encodes CDR1 LNHDA and CDR2 SQIVND (reference sequence). The CDR3 is 14 residues long. CDR3 in DNA: TGTGCCAGTACCACATCCAGCGCCTACAATGAGCAGTTCTTC. Protein: CASTTSSAYNEQFF.

The chain has TRBV5-4 and TRBJ2-1, with 8 positions matching TRBD1. J lost 7 bases, V lost 5 bases, and 8 bases had no gene match. The CDR3 length is 14 residues. The germline V gene has CDR1 SGHNT and CDR2 YYREEE (reference sequence). The CDR3 is CASSNRGIINEQFF. The CDR3 region has the DNA TGTGCCAGCAGTAACAGGGGGATCATTAATGAGCAGTTCTTC.

V is TRBV6-5 and J is TRBJ1-2; TRBD1 matches 7 bases. The ends lost 6 bases at V and 10 bases at J; junction bases unmatched: 5. This CDR3 is built from 11 residues. Germline CDR1 is MNHEY and CDR2 is SVGAGI. This CDR3 reads CASSHRGAYTF. DNA for the CDR3: TGTGCCAGCAGCCACAGGGGTGCCTACACCTTC.

This clone was found once. This rearrangement joins TRBV7-6 to TRBJ2-7; maybe TRBD2 (6 bases). The CDR3 has 14 amino acids. V lost 3 bases and J 2 bases, leaving 11 bases between the germline ends. Germline V gives CDR1 SGHVS, CDR2 FNYEAQ. The CDR3 region has the DNA TGTGCCAGCAGCTTCGGGACTGGGGCCTACGAGCAGTACTTC. Residues: CASSFGTGAYEQYF. Supplemented by reference TRBV7-6 and TRBJ2-7, the full variable domain reads GAGVSQSPRYKVTKRGQDVALRCDPISGHVSLYWYRQALGQGPEFLTYFNYEAQQDKSGLPNDRFSAERPEGSISTLTIQRTEQRDSAMYRCASSFGTGAYEQYFGPGTRLTVT.

This chain links TRBV29-1 with TRBJ2-5, with D perhaps matching TRBD2 (5 bases). Germline CDR1 and CDR2: SQVTM and ANQGSEA. Trimming took off 4 bases at V and 5 bases at J, with 14 bases between the two ends. This CDR3 is built from 13 residues. CDR3 residues: CSVVWGVEETQYF. CDR3 DNA sequence: TGCAGCGTTGTATGGGGAGTTGAGGAGACCCAGTACTTC.

This clone appeared a single time. CDR3 coding DNA: TGTGCCAGCAGCTTGGGACAGGGGGCTGGCGAGCAGTACTTC. Translated, it gives CASSLGQGAGEQYF. The V call is TRBV7-3, the J call TRBJ2-7; 12 bases are a match to TRBD1. Germline loops: CDR1 SGHTA, CDR2 FQGTGA. Trimming removed 3 bases from V and 6 bases from J; junction bases left unmatched: 3. The CDR3 contains 14 residues.

This sequence joins TRBV4-2 and TRBJ2-7; weak D call: TRBD1 (6 bases). Germline V gene sequence: CDR1 LGHNA, CDR2 YNFKEQ. This CDR3 is 14 amino acids long. Trimming left V 4 bases short and J 3 bases short, with 13 bases between. CDR3 protein: CASSPGVAGYEQYF. DNA of the CDR3: TGTGCCAGCAGCCCAGGGGTTGCTGGCTACGAGCAGTACTTC.

The V and J genes are TRBV5-3 and TRBJ2-7; 7 bases map to TRBD1. TRBV5-3 is assigned to the ORF class and has an uncertain function. Losses at the gene ends were 4 bases for V and 3 bases for J; bases not matched to a gene: 7. This CDR3 comprises 14 residues. DNA of the CDR3: TGTGCCAGAAGCATGGACAGGTGTAACTACGAGCAGTACTTC. This translates into CARSMDRCNYEQYF.

The gene calls are TRBV28 and TRBJ2-1; TRBD2 agrees at 10 bases. The CDR3 length is 16 residues. Unmatched junction bases numbered 10, after V lost 8 bases and J lost 3 bases. Germline assignment: CDR1 MDHEN and CDR2 SYDVKM. The CDR3 DNA is TGTGCCAGCTGGGGAGGGATAGCGGGAGGCTACAATGAGCAGTTCTTC. Translated, it gives CASWGGIAGGYNEQFF.

This clone was found a few times. This chain connects TRBV7-3 to TRBJ2-7; TRBD2 might be the D (6 bases). Between the trimmed V and J ends, which lost 1 base and 4 bases, there was a span of 14 bases. The germline gives CDR1 SGHTA, CDR2 FQGTGA. This CDR3 is 15 amino acids long. The CDR3 reads CASSLNGGFGYEQYF. Here the CDR3 DNA reads TGTGCCAGCAGCTTAAATGGAGGGTTTGGGTACGAGCAGTACTTC.

The CDR3 reads CATSSEPTAEQFF. In DNA, the CDR3 is TGTGCCACCAGCAGTGAACCCACGGCCGAGCAGTTCTTC. The rearrangement joins TRBV15 to TRBJ2-1; D remains unclear. Trimming pared 3 bases from V and 10 bases from J, leaving 13 bases between. CDR3 length equals 13 residues. Germline lookup yields CDR1 LNHNV and CDR2 YYDKDF (reference sequence).

The chain employs TRBV19 and TRBJ1-1; D is possibly TRBD1 (6 bases). Looked up from germline, CDR1 is LNHDA and CDR2 is SQIVND (reference sequence). The CDR3 extends over 15 amino acids. V gave up 1 base and J gave up 1 base, with 10 bases separating them. This CDR3 reads CASSIGRRGNTEAFF. The DNA for the CDR3 is TGTGCCAGTAGTATAGGCCGCAGGGGGAACACTGAAGCTTTCTTT.

V is TRBV5-1 and J is TRBJ2-3; D possibly corresponds to TRBD1 (6 bases). The CDR3 loop spans 15 amino acids. The V and J ends lost 4 bases and 0 bases respectively, with 12 bases between them. CDR1 is SGHRS, CDR2 YFSETQ, per germline. The CDR3 sequence: CASSPGHTSTDTQYF. The CDR3 coding sequence is TGCGCCAGCAGCCCGGGACACACTAGCACAGATACGCAGTATTTT.

Concerning this clone itself: One junction end disagrees with the germline gene, perhaps due to a read error. The J gene is TRBJ1-1, the V gene TRBV28; a weak D match, TRBD1 (5 bases). The CDR3 has 13 residues. Germline CDR1 and CDR2: MDHEN and SYDVKM. In nucleotides, the CDR3 is TGTGCCAGCACTTTAGGGGAGTACACTGAAGCTTTCTTT. Translating it yields CASTLGEYTEAFF. The complete variable domain, with remaining parts taken from reference TRBV28 and TRBJ1-1, reads DVKVTQSSRYLVKRTGEKVFLECVQDMDHENMFWYRQDPGLGLRLIYFSYDVKMKEKGDIPEGYSVSREKKERFSLILESASTNQTSMYLCASTLGEYTEAFFGQGTRLTVV.

The chain has TRBV7-2 and TRBJ2-1; TRBD2 agrees at 13 bases. J gave up 8 bases and V 5 bases, and 9 bases lay outside the gene matches. The CDR3 spans 16 residues. Germline CDR1 reads SGHTA; CDR2 reads FQGNSA. The CDR3 here is CASSHGLAGDTDEQFF. In DNA, the CDR3 is TGTGCCAGCAGCCATGGACTAGCGGGAGATACAGATGAGCAGTTCTTC.

Note on this clone: Other DNA sequences from this sample encode an identical CDR3 as well. V is TRBV25-1 and J is TRBJ2-7, with 8 nucleotides matching TRBD1. CDR3 size: 14 residues. Germline trimming cut 4 bases from V and 2 bases from J; bases unmatched to any gene: 4. Germline V lookup: CDR1 MGHDK, CDR2 SYGVNS. The CDR3 coding sequence is TGTGCCAGCAGTGCCGGGACAGGACCCTACGAGCAGTACTTC. Its protein is CASSAGTGPYEQYF.

The chain recombines TRBV30 with TRBJ2-6, with a tentative D call TRBD2 (6 bases). V dropped 4 bases and J dropped 0 bases, with 10 bases sitting between them. Germline-derived CDR1 and CDR2 are GTSNPN and SVGIG (reference sequence). This CDR3 comprises 15 residues. This chain's CDR3 is CAWTTGSSGANVLTF. The DNA for the CDR3 is TGTGCCTGGACCACCGGGAGCTCTGGGGCCAACGTCCTGACTTTC.

This rearrangement joins TRBV2 to TRBJ2-2; perhaps TRBD2 as D (6 bases). CDR1 and CDR2 from the germline V gene are SNHLY and FYNNEI. The V end was cut by 0 bases, the J end by 1 base, with 18 bases between. This CDR3 region has 19 residues. In DNA, the CDR3 is TGTGCCAGCAGTGAAGCCCCCGGTGGTAGCGGACTGAACACCGGGGAGCTGTTTTTT. This sequence encodes CASSEAPGGSGLNTGELFF.